The 4 T cell receptor beta chains below come from one sample, sequenced in a study of identical twins. Each CDR3 protein is one row after TCRdb ran MiXCR on the 5' RACE reads. The sample has just under 550,000 distinct CDR3 sequences, roughly 15% seen once. These data also formed part of another study, on yellow fever vaccine responses in identical twins.

The sample consisted of CD4+ T cells sorted from blood. These receptors all stem from a woman between 18 and 29 years old in good health.

The V and J genes are TRBV12-3 or TRBV12-4 and TRBJ2-7; 10 positions match TRBD1. CDR3 length equals 14 residues. The junction had 4 bases not matched to a gene; V was cut back by 6 bases and J by 2 bases. Written as DNA, the CDR3 is TGTGCCAGCAGCGGGACAGGGGCTACCTACGAGCAGTACTTC. Its protein product is CASSGTGATYEQYF.

The table lists this clonotype with a few counts. The V and J genes are TRBV5-1 and TRBJ2-1, with D possibly TRBD2 on 6 matching bases. Germline CDR1 SGHRS, CDR2 YFSETQ. V dropped 0 bases and J dropped 5 bases, with 15 bases sitting between them. The CDR3 extends over 16 amino acids. CDR3 sequence (DNA): TGCGCCAGCAGCTTGGGGCGGGGTCCTCCAAACAATGAGCAGTTCTTC. It codes for CASSLGRGPPNNEQFF.

J is TRBJ1-2 and V is TRBV5-6, with D perhaps matching TRBD1 (5 bases). Trimming cost V 2 bases and J 4 bases, with 12 bases left between them. The CDR3 contains 14 residues. The V gene's germline CDR1 is SGHDT and CDR2 YYEEEE. DNA of the CDR3: TGTGCCAGCAGCTTTCGAGGGGCAACCTATGGCTACACCTTC. It encodes CASSFRGATYGYTF.

This clonotype was counted a few times. The CDR3, as DNA: TGTGCCAGCAGCAAGGGACTAGCGGGGATATGGGACACCGGGGAGCTGTTTTTT. Translating gives CASSKGLAGIWDTGELFF. The chain recombines TRBV11-2 with TRBJ2-2; 13 bases match TRBD2. Per germline, CDR1 SGHAT and CDR2 FQNNGV. The CDR3 extends over 18 amino acids. V gave up 5 bases and J gave up 3 bases; unmatched junction bases: 9.